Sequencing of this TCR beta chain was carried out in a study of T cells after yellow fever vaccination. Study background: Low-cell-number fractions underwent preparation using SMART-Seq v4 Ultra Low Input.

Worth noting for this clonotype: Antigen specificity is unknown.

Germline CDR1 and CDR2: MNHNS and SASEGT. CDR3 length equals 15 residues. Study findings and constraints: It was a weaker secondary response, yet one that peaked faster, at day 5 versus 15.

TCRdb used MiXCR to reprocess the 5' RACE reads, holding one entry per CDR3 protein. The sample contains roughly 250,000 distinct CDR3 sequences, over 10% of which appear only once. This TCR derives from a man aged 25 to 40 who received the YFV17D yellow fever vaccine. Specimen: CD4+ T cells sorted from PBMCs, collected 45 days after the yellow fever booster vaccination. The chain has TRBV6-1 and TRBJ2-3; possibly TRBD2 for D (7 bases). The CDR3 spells CAASPGGGGTDTQYF. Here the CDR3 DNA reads TGTGCTGCCTCACCGGGGGGCGGGGGCACAGATACGCAGTATTTT.